These T cell receptor beta chains were read from a single sample in a study of control samples from healthy donors and cancer patients. Using immunoSEQ multiplex PCR, the repertoire was profiled, and TCRdb retains in-frame clones only, with some absent. In the table there are over 25,000 clones, about 83% of which are singletons. Source material: PBMCs. The receptors shown here come from a woman aged 40 to 50 with lung cancer. CDR3s include the opening cysteine and the closing phenylalanine or tryptophan. A D gene is named only where the DNA matches it firmly.

j_gene: TRBJ2-5; d_gene: NA; v_gene: TRBV5-6; CDR3aa: CASSFRETQYF; CDR3nt: TGTGCCAGCAGCTTCAGGGAGACCCAGTACTTC
j_gene: TRBJ1-1; d_gene: NA; v_gene: TRBV5-5; CDR3aa: CASSFYPGMSMNTEAFF; CDR3nt: TGTGCCAGCAGCTTTTACCCGGGAATGAGCATGAACACTGAAGCTTTCTTT
j_gene: TRBJ2-1; d_gene: TRBD2; v_gene: TRBV5-1; CDR3aa: CASSSGLAGKDNEQFF; CDR3nt: TGCGCCAGCAGCTCGGGACTAGCGGGGAAAGACAATGAGCAGTTCTTC
j_gene: TRBJ2-5; d_gene: NA; v_gene: TRBV11-3; CDR3aa: CASSLAWTSQETQYF; CDR3nt: TGTGCCAGCAGCTTAGCCTGGACATCCCAAGAGACCCAGTACTTC
j_gene: TRBJ1-1; d_gene: NA; v_gene: TRBV28; CDR3aa: CASSLSGPRGTEAFF; CDR3nt: TGTGCCAGCAGTTTATCCGGGCCCCGGGGCACTGAAGCTTTCTTT
j_gene: TRBJ2-5; d_gene: NA; v_gene: TRBV19; CDR3aa: CASRPLGEETQYF; CDR3nt: TGTGCCAGTAGGCCCCTGGGGGAAGAGACCCAGTACTTC
j_gene: TRBJ1-2; d_gene: NA; v_gene: TRBV9; CDR3aa: CASSVDQGFYGYTF; CDR3nt: TGTGCCAGCAGCGTCGATCAGGGTTTCTATGGCTACACCTTC
j_gene: TRBJ2-1; d_gene: TRBD2; v_gene: TRBV5-5; CDR3aa: CASSPGTSGGSSYNEQFF; CDR3nt: TGTGCCAGCAGCCCGGGGACTAGCGGGGGCAGCTCCTACAATGAGCAGTTCTTC
j_gene: TRBJ1-4; d_gene: NA; v_gene: TRBV2; CDR3aa: CASSERSEKGEKLFF; CDR3nt: TGTGCCAGCAGTGAACGTAGCGAAAAGGGGGAAAAACTGTTTTTT
j_gene: TRBJ2-2; d_gene: NA; v_gene: TRBV19; CDR3aa: CASTLGSGTIYTGELFF; CDR3nt: TGTGCCAGTACCTTAGGATCCGGGACAATATACACCGGGGAGCTGTTTTTT
j_gene: TRBJ2-5; d_gene: NA; v_gene: TRBV6-5; CDR3aa: CASGNQGRSETQYF; CDR3nt: TGTGCCAGCGGGAACCAGGGGCGGTCGGAGACCCAGTACTTC